Sequencing of this TCR beta chain was carried out in a study of blood T cell repertoires in COVID-19. Overall study context: There were acute and convalescent COVID-19 samples, and they came from the United States, Italy and Spain.

The CDR3 is 15 residues long. The V segment lost 4 bases and the J segment 4 bases; nucleotides outside the gene matches: 6. Germline V gene sequence: CDR1 LNHDA, CDR2 SQIVND (reference sequence). Per the study methods: Reference gene primer amplification yielded estimated nucleated cell counts. TCRdb keeps only in-frame clones here, not all; method: immunoSEQ multiplex PCR. The D gene and trimming were derived from the DNA, and the V and J assignments and clone size from that table. The sample lists around 71,000 clones, more than 80% seen once, with approximately 4.8% in the top ten. The TCR originated in a man older than 75 with acute or convalescent COVID-19. The rearrangement links TRBV19 to TRBJ2-1, with TRBD1 matching 8 bases. The source material was peripheral blood. This CDR3 is CASSTDRVMYNEQFF. In DNA form, the CDR3 reads TGTGCCAGTAGTACGGACAGGGTTATGTACAATGAGCAGTTCTTC.